The source of this TCR beta chain is a study of T cell repertoires in cytomegalovirus infection. Study background: Matching HLA type, along with CMV infection, was indicated by public TCR beta signatures.

TCRdb re-analysed the reads in MiXCR, keeping a single row per CDR3 protein. The sample carries around 170,000 distinct CDR3 sequences, around 15% recorded once. Whole-study findings and limits: There were carriers of CMV plus the relevant HLA, and cumulative public TCR beta family frequency identified them. Ex vivo responses were dominated by HLA-C-restricted CMV-specific TCR beta clonotypes.

In germline, CDR1 is SGHRS, CDR2 YFSETQ. This CDR3 is 15 amino acids long. V was pared by 0 bases and J by 6 bases, with 15 bases between. Many counts were recorded for this clonotype. Its target is not known. The rearrangement joins TRBV5-1 to TRBJ1-1, with a tentative D call TRBD1 (5 bases). What was sequenced was PBMCs. The sequence was obtained from a human donor in good health (CMV status not recorded). Some clones in this sample may be carry-over from other donors' samples. The CDR3 protein is CASSLDVQGYAEAFF. CDR3 DNA sequence: TGCGCCAGCAGCTTGGATGTCCAGGGCTACGCTGAAGCTTTCTTT.